This entry concerns a single TCR beta chain. It lacks a known antigen. Base quality data are lacking; no much larger clone is found one base away. The entry originates in a study of PD-L1 blockade in urothelial cancer (dated by TCRdb to about 2017). Turning to the overall study: All patients started therapy around 2014 and received atezolizumab 1,200 mg intravenously every 3 weeks. About 90% of the roughly 30 patients were males with bladder-origin urothelial cancer, and about 65% of the roughly 30 reported a prior smoking history. Patients had an ECOG performance status of 0 or 1 and had received between 0 and 3 prior chemotherapy regimens. Blood samples were analyzed at two time points: 3 weeks after treatment start (second dose) and 6 weeks after treatment start. A median of roughly 140,000 T cells and some 90,000 unique TCRs was obtained from blood samples, and a median clonality of about 0.08 was observed. The study, an exploratory multi-omic analysis, examined somatic, immune and clinical correlates of response to PD-L1 blockade with atezolizumab in urothelial cancer. Pretreatment tumor samples, along with matched peripheral blood collected serially before and after atezolizumab treatment, underwent TCR sequencing. Progression-free survival longer than 6 months counted as durable clinical benefit, and TCR features were additionally tested against both progression-free and overall survival. Whole exome sequencing and RNA sequencing of pretreatment tumors were performed alongside TCR sequencing in the same patients. About 10 patients reached durable clinical benefit, while 20 patients did not. Pretreatment blood TCR-seq was available for fewer than 30 patients, at least one posttreatment blood collection was obtained for around 25 patients, and tumor TCR-seq was available for around 25 patients.

Reading the label with the study, this specimen's time point is: peripheral blood 6 weeks after treatment start. The cohort included 29 patients with locally advanced or metastatic urothelial carcinoma who were treated at Memorial Sloan Kettering on a trial protocol. Peripheral blood mononuclear cells were collected pretreatment and during treatment, with between 1 and 8 total time points obtained per patient. The Qiagen DNeasy Blood extraction kit was used to purify genomic DNA from total PBMCs and from tumor samples. PBMCs were collected pretreatment and during treatment and were isolated and stored as previously described. The paper's findings and limits, for the study overall: Because of the small sample size (n of about 29) and the many exploratory analyses performed, the results are intended to be regarded as hypothesis-generating. Improved progression-free and overall survival was associated with having pretreatment peripheral blood TCR clonality below the median. Greater expansion of tumor-associated TCR clones in peripheral blood 3 weeks after the start of treatment was observed in patients with durable benefit (n of about 21, p = 0.022).

To estimate absolute template abundance from read counts, synthetic TCR analog templates were spiked into each PCR. The immunoSEQ assay used bias-controlled V and J gene primers to amplify TCRbeta CDR3 regions from genomic DNA. Sequencing of rearranged TCRbeta segments was done at approximately 20X coverage. Regarding the original processing steps: Sequencing errors were corrected by clustering and CDR3s were annotated against IMGT to assign V, D and J genes. Downstream analyses used only productive TCRbeta rearrangements, leaving out any out-of-frame or stop-codon sequences. Clonality was calculated as one minus the Shannon entropy normalized by the log of the number of unique productive sequences. Clones differing between time points or between blood and tumor were identified by Fisher's exact test with Benjamini-Hochberg correction at adjusted p below 0.01. TCRdb stores this immuneACCESS table with in-frame sequences only. Part of the clones is absent; in the studies checked, under half of the shortfall reflects unresolved V genes, and no reason is known for the rest. Clonal size and the V and J genes are those of that table, whereas D and trimming came from the DNA. The sample includes tens of thousands of clones, with 91% observed a single time. In total, the top ten clones hold less than 8% of the sample.

V is pared back by 4 bases and J by 5 bases, with 5 bases lying between the germline termini. The CDR3, cysteine through phenylalanine, is 11 amino acids long. Only the CDR3 part of the read is kept: 33 bases, read in frame from the first base. CDR1 and CDR2 (LNHNV, YYDKDF) derive from the germline V gene (reference sequence). The input for sequencing was PBMCs, taken around atezolizumab (anti-PD-L1) treatment. The chain was built from TRBV15 and TRBJ2-5; a confident D gene designation cannot be given. This receptor was identified in a man aged 65-85 years with urothelial cancer. The DNA reads as follows: TGTGCCACCAGCAATAGCGAGACCCAGTACTTC. Translated, this is CATSNSETQYF. Outside the CDR3, residues come from the reference TRBV15 and TRBJ2-5 proteins, so the full variable domain is: DAMVIQNPRYQVTQFGKPVTLSCSQTLNHNVMYWYQQKSSQAPKLLFHYYDKDFNNEADTPDNFQSRRPNTSFCFLDIRSPGLGDTAMYLCATSNSETQYFGPGTRLLVL.